This passage covers 21 T cell receptor beta chains from one sample sequenced in a study of tumor-infiltrating lymphocytes in primary liver carcinoma. Without any cell sorting, roughly 17-31 mg of bulk tissue yielded co-extracted RNA and DNA. Reverse transcription of around 500 ng total RNA with a constant-region primer produced TCR beta cDNA. Investigators got TCR beta libraries out of three nested multiplex PCR rounds, done with slightly modified ARM-PCR. The first two PCR rounds, roughly 9 cycles each, used TRBV1-TRBV30 forward primers and a C-beta reverse primer. TCRdb reprocessed the multiplex PCR reads with MiXCR, giving one entry per CDR3 protein. The table has roughly 78,000 distinct CDR3 sequences, 71% seen once. Sequencing was done on a sample of liver tumor tissue from sampling region 4. Subset in this sample: tumor region T4, right-lateral pole. All receptors come from a woman between 55 and 75 years old with primary liver carcinoma and hepatitis B virus infection.

This clonotype was picked up one time. The chain is built from TRBV5-6 and TRBJ2-1; D gene uncertain. The CDR3 loop spans 13 amino acids. The germline CDR1 and CDR2 sequences are SGHDT and YYEEEE. V lost 9 bases, J lost 4 bases, and 14 bases lay in between. The CDR3 DNA sequence: TGTGCCAACAGTCCAGCACAGTACAATGAGCAGTTCTTC. It encodes CANSPAQYNEQFF.

As to this clonotype: The conserved closing phenylalanine or tryptophan is absent in this CDR3, likely reflecting a read error. The chain employs TRBV5-4 and TRBJ1-2; D is perhaps TRBD1 (6 bases). V lost 4 bases and J lost 1, with 14 bases in between. The V gene's germline CDR1 is SGHNT and CDR2 YYREEE (reference sequence). The CDR3 runs 15 residues. The CDR3 region has the DNA TGTGCCAGCAGCATGGGGGCGGAACTTAACTATGGCTACACCTTA. It translates to CASSMGAELNYGYTL.

This clonotype was picked up many times. This chain joins TRBV7-8 and TRBJ2-3; 16 bases agree with TRBD2. The CDR3 is 20 residues long. V was clipped by 5 bases and J by 4 bases; unmatched bases: 15. Germline V gives CDR1 SGHVS, CDR2 FQNEAQ. The CDR3 region is CASSIRRLPGLAGGADTQYF. CDR3 bases: TGTGCCAGCAGCATCAGAAGATTACCGGGACTAGCGGGAGGGGCAGATACGCAGTATTTT.

This clonotype was observed a handful of times. The CDR3 here is CASSPGAGDNYEQYF. In DNA form, the CDR3 reads TGTGCCAGCAGCCCCGGGGCGGGGGACAACTACGAGCAGTACTTC. This rearrangement joins TRBV11-3 to TRBJ2-7; tentative D call: TRBD2 (7 bases). The CDR3 is made up of 15 amino acids. V was clipped by 5 bases and J by 3 bases, with 17 bases between them. In germline, CDR1 is SGHNT, CDR2 YENEEA.

This clonotype was counted a few times. The CDR3: CASSLFGGGAQETQYF. Written as DNA, the CDR3 is TGTGCCAGCAGTTTGTTCGGGGGAGGGGCCCAAGAGACCCAGTACTTC. V is TRBV28 and J is TRBJ2-5; TRBD2 matches 7 bases. With 3 bases clipped from V and 1 base from J, the junction kept 8 bases outside the gene matches. This CDR3 has 16 amino acids. CDR1 and CDR2 from the germline V gene are MDHEN and SYDVKM.

In the case of this clonotype: The conserved closing phenylalanine or tryptophan is absent in this CDR3, likely reflecting a read error. The rearrangement links TRBV4-1 to TRBJ2-3; 12 bases map to TRBD2. The CDR3 loop spans 17 amino acids. CDR1 MGHRA and CDR2 YSYEKL come from the germline V gene. This chain's CDR3 is CVSSQDLTSGSRDTQYL. The CDR3 DNA follows: TGCGTCAGCAGCCAAGATTTGACTAGCGGGAGTCGGGATACGCAGTATTTA.

As to this clonotype: A much bigger clone sits one base away, suggesting this may be a read error. V is TRBV5-1 and J is TRBJ1-6; 8 bases fit TRBD1. CDR3 length: 15 residues. Germline CDR1 SGHRS, CDR2 YFSETQ. The CDR3 is CASNPDRVENSPLYF. The DNA for the CDR3 is TGCGCCAGCAACCCGGACAGGGTAGAGAATTCACCCCTCTACTTT.

On this clonotype: One end of the junction does not line up with germline, which may come from a read error. The J gene is TRBJ2-1, the V gene TRBV11-2; TRBD2 might be the D (5 bases). The germline CDR1 and CDR2 sequences are SGHAT and FQNNGV. The CDR3 spans 15 residues. The CDR3 sequence is CASSLEGGSISEQFF. CDR3 nucleotide sequence: TGTGCCAGTAGCTTAGAGGGTGGAAGTATCAGTGAGCAGTTCTTC.

This clonotype qualifies as medium-sized (0.01 to 0.1%). This chain uses TRBV29-1 with TRBJ2-5; 7 bases agree with TRBD1. Trimming cost V 1 base and J 0 bases; bases outside gene matches: 5. CDR3 length: 15 amino acids. In germline, CDR1 is SQVTM, CDR2 ANQGSEA. The CDR3 sequence is CSVEGPTGDQETQYF. CDR3 coding DNA: TGCAGCGTTGAAGGCCCAACAGGGGACCAAGAGACCCAGTACTTC.

Note on this clonotype: A much more abundant neighbour one base away suggests this may be a read error. This rearrangement joins TRBV30 to TRBJ1-5; D might be TRBD1 (6 bases). V lost 1 base to trimming and J lost 5 bases, with 18 bases between them. The CDR3 length is 16 residues. Germline V gene data show CDR1 as GTSNPN and CDR2 as SVGIG (reference sequence). In DNA form, the CDR3 reads TGTGCCTGGAGTGCCCACCTTGGGGGGGCCTATCAGCCCCAGCATTTT. Translated: CAWSAHLGGAYQPQHF.

Notes on this clonotype: One end of the junction does not line up with germline, which may come from a read error. The chain couples TRBV11-2 to TRBJ2-3; TRBD2 agrees at 8 bases. The germline V gene has CDR1 SGHAT and CDR2 FQNNGV. The length of the CDR3 is 15 residues. CDR3 DNA: TGTGTCAGCAGCCCGGGACTAGTGGGACCAGATACGCAGTATTTT. This codes for CVSSPGLVGPDTQYF.

This clonotype was counted once. At one boundary the junction diverges from the germline segment, which might be a read error. V usage is TRBV6-5 and J usage is TRBJ1-5, with D maybe TRBD1 (6 bases). This CDR3 spans 15 amino acids. Germline values: CDR1 MNHEY, CDR2 SVGAGI. CDR3 sequence reads: CASSSDRYSNQSQHF. The CDR3 bases are TGTGCCAGCAGTAGTGACAGGTATAGCAATCAGTCCCAACATTTT.

In its sample, this clonotype was seen many times. The chain is built from TRBV7-9 and TRBJ2-3; 9 nucleotides match TRBD2. Germline V gives CDR1 SEHNR, CDR2 FQNEAQ (reference sequence). Unmatched junction bases numbered 5, after V lost 5 bases and J lost 2 bases. The CDR3 totals 15 residues. The CDR3 spells CASSPTSGTTDTQYF. CDR3 nucleotides: TGTGCCAGCAGCCCGACTAGCGGTACCACAGATACGCAGTATTTT.

About this clonotype: This clone may be a read error of a much larger clone one base away. The gene calls are TRBV25-1 and TRBJ2-2; D possibly matches TRBD1 or TRBD2 (5 bases each). This CDR3 has 16 amino acids. The germline V gene encodes CDR1 MGHDK and CDR2 SYGVNS. The CDR3 DNA follows: TGTGCAGAAGGAGGTACCCAGACAGAAGACACCGGGCAGCTGTTTTTT. It encodes CAEGGTQTEDTGQLFF. The full variable domain, its missing parts supplied by reference TRBV25-1 and TRBJ2-2, is EADIYQTPRYLVIGTGKKITLECSQTMGHDKMYWYQQDPGMELHLIHYSYGVNSTEKGDLSSESTVSRIRTEHFPLTLESARPSHTSQYLCAEGGTQTEDTGQLFFGEGSRLTVL.

As for this clonotype: The junction departs from the called germline gene at one end, perhaps through a read error. This chain uses TRBV11-2 with TRBJ2-2, with 7 bases that match TRBD2. Germline lookup yields CDR1 SGHAT and CDR2 FQNNGV. CDR3 size: 16 residues. CDR3 nucleotides: TGTACCAGCAGTTTAGAAACCGGACTAGTCACCGGGGAGCTATTTTTT. Protein: CTSSLETGLVTGELFF.

As for this clonotype: One end of the junction varies from germline; a read error may be responsible. V usage is TRBV29-1 and J usage is TRBJ2-3, with a possible D match to TRBD1 (6 bases). The CDR3 consists of 16 residues. The germline V gene encodes CDR1 SQVTM and CDR2 ANQGSEA. CDR3 in amino acids: CSVGSESSVRTDTQYF. The CDR3 nucleotides read TGCAGCGTCGGTAGCGAGAGTTCGGTACGGACAGATACGCAATATTTT.

As to this clonotype: At one boundary the junction diverges from the germline segment, which might be a read error. The V gene is TRBV28, the J gene TRBJ2-5, with unresolved D. The CDR3 consists of 11 residues. Germline V gene data show CDR1 as MDHEN and CDR2 as SYDVKM. The CDR3 spells CANSLRETQYF. The CDR3 bases are TGTGCCAACAGTTTAAGGGAGACCCAGTACTTC.

CDR3 sequence: CSVGQSQETQYF. The DNA of the CDR3 is TGCAGTGTCGGACAGTCTCAAGAGACCCAGTACTTC. The chain is built from TRBV29-1 and TRBJ2-5, with D maybe TRBD1 (6 bases). From germline, CDR1 is SQVTM and CDR2 ANQGSEA. The CDR3 has 12 amino acids. The complete variable domain, with remaining parts taken from reference TRBV29-1 and TRBJ2-5, reads SAVISQKPSRDICQRGTSLTIQCQVDSQVTMMFWYRQQPGQSLTLIATANQGSEATYESGFVIDKFPISRPNLTFSTLTVSNMSPEDSSIYLCSVGQSQETQYFGPGTRLLVL.

This clonotype was counted ten times or more. J is TRBJ1-5 and V is TRBV28; 12 bases are a match to TRBD1. The CDR3 extends over 16 amino acids. Germline CDR1 is MDHEN and CDR2 is SYDVKM. The ends lost 7 bases at V and 6 bases at J; junction bases unmatched: 10. CDR3 sequence reads: CASKMGGQGAGQPQHF. CDR3 DNA sequence: TGTGCCAGCAAAATGGGGGGACAGGGGGCAGGTCAGCCCCAGCATTTT.

This clonotype was seen at least ten times. The rearrangement links TRBV6-5 to TRBJ1-1; tentative D call: TRBD1 (6 bases). Germline assignment: CDR1 MNHEY and CDR2 SVGAGI. The CDR3 is 15 amino acids. V lost 7 bases and J 2 bases, leaving 17 bases between the germline ends. The CDR3, as DNA: TGTGCCAGCAAGCTAATACAGGGAGGAAACACTGAAGCTTTCTTT. This sequence encodes CASKLIQGGNTEAFF.

V gene TRBV5-4 combines with J gene TRBJ2-1; perhaps D is TRBD1 or TRBD2 (5 bases each). The germline V gene encodes CDR1 SGHNT and CDR2 YYREEE (reference sequence). Trimming cost V 4 bases and J 5 bases, with 16 bases left between them. This CDR3 has 15 residues. The CDR3 sequence: CASSLGPALNNEQFF. For the CDR3, the DNA is TGTGCCAGCAGCCTGGGACCAGCTTTAAACAATGAGCAGTTCTTC. The full variable domain, rest sourced from reference TRBV5-4 and TRBJ2-1, is ETGVTQSPTHLIKTRGQQVTLRCSSQSGHNTVSWYQQALGQGPQFIFQYYREEENGRGNFPPRFSGLQFPNYSSELNVNALELDDSALYLCASSLGPALNNEQFFGPGTRLTVL.